This TCR beta chain was sequenced during a study of beta chain features in type 1 diabetes. Study-wide background: Patients looked much like healthy donors when it came to age, gender and cell yields. Across every sample, around 98 million sorted cells were examined in total.

The investigators reverse transcribed all of the isolated RNA, so they sequenced expressed TCRB transcripts. Data came from immunoSEQ multiplex PCR; TCRdb stores just in-frame clones and leaves some out. The profile shows 450,000 to 600,000 clones, 30% of them singletons. This clonotype was obtained from a man aged 18 to 35 in good health. Sequenced sample: naive CD4+ T cells from blood.

The CDR3: CAIRPASGGGNEQFF. As DNA, the CDR3 is TGTGCCATCAGACCCGCCAGCGGGGGTGGGAATGAGCAGTTCTTC. The chain links TRBV10-3 to TRBJ2-1; 8 bases map to TRBD2. The germline CDR1 and CDR2 sequences are ENHRY and SYGVKD. V shed 6 bases and J 7 bases; nucleotides not matched to a gene: 11. The CDR3 spans 15 residues.